One TCR beta chain is described in this entry. Its antigen remains unidentified. The data are from a study of a mutant IDH1 vaccine in newly diagnosed glioma. Sequencing used immunoSEQ multiplex PCR; TCRdb keeps in-frame clones, though not all of them. This table has tens of thousands of clones, about four fifths appearing once. Study-level results: Overall, approximately 93% of patients had vaccine-induced immune responses.

The CDR3 runs 13 residues. Trimming pared 2 bases from V and 0 bases from J, leaving 4 bases between. From germline, CDR1 is MNHNY and CDR2 SVGAGI (reference sequence). Time point meaning: baseline, week 1 (first vaccination visit). The treatment: pre-vaccination baseline after standard-of-care therapy. V is TRBV6-6 and J is TRBJ1-1; the D is unclear. The source material was PBMCs, sampled from a glioma patient treated with radiotherapy, temozolomide or both. This sequence originates from a woman in her fifties or sixties with glioma. The CDR3 DNA reads as TGTGCCAGCAGTTACGCCATGAACACTGAAGCTTTCTTT. Residues: CASSYAMNTEAFF.